This T cell receptor (beta chain) was identified in a study of control samples from healthy donors and cancer patients. Libraries were prepared by immunoSEQ multiplex PCR; TCRdb keeps only in-frame clonotypes and omits some of them. The table records about 69,000 clones, more than 70% of them present only once. This clone was seen once. Trimming stripped 8 bases from V and 4 bases from J, with 15 bases between. The CDR3 loop spans 14 amino acids. Germline V gene lookup returns CDR1 LNHDA and CDR2 SQIVND (reference sequence). Sequencing used PBMCs. This sequence originates from a man aged 60 to 75 with colorectal cancer. J is TRBJ1-5 and V is TRBV19, with TRBD1 as a possible D gene (6 bases). The CDR3 is CASRDMRWNQPQHF. The CDR3 nucleotides are TGTGCCAGTCGGGACATGCGGTGGAATCAGCCCCAGCATTTT.